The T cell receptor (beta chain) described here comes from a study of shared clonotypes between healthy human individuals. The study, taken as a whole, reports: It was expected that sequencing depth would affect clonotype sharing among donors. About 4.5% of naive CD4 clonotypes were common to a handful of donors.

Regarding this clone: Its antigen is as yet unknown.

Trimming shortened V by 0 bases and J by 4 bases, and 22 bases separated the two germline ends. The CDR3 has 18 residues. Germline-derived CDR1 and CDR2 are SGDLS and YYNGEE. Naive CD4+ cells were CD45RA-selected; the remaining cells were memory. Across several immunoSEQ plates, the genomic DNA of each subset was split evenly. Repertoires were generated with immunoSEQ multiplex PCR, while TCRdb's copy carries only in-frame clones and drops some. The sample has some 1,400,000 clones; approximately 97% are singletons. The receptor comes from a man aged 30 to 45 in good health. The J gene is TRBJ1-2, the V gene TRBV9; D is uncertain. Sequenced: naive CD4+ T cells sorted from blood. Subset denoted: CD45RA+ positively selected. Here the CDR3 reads CASSVGLMVGAKLYGYTF. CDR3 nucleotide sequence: TGTGCCAGCAGCGTAGGTCTTATGGTTGGCGCGAAACTCTATGGCTACACCTTC.